Presented here are 5 T cell receptor beta chains from one specimen sequenced in a study of blood T cell repertoires in COVID-19. This table comes from immunoSEQ multiplex PCR, and its TCRdb copy is limited to in-frame clones, with some not included. The sample lists 200,000 to 250,000 clones; 80% to 85% were seen once. The source material was peripheral blood. The source is an older woman with COVID-19, enrolled during active disease.

The rearrangement uses TRBV14 and TRBJ1-2; D not resolved. The CDR3 has 13 amino acids. V lost 1 base, J lost 8 bases, and 11 bases lay in between. Germline V gene data show CDR1 as SGHDN and CDR2 as FVKESK. The DNA of the CDR3 is TGTGCCAGCAGCCAAGGAGGGTTTGGAGGCTACACCTTC. Translating gives CASSQGGFGGYTF.

In this sample, this clone turned up once. The chain combines TRBV19 with TRBJ2-7; D gene ambiguous. CDR1 LNHDA and CDR2 SQIVND come from the germline V gene (reference sequence). V dropped 4 bases and J dropped 3 bases, with 4 bases sitting between them. The CDR3 totals 11 residues. The CDR3 DNA follows: TGTGCCAGTAGTACCCACTACGAGCAGTACTTC. It yields the protein CASSTHYEQYF.

This clone was seen a single time. J is TRBJ1-3 and V is TRBV9; D unclear. This CDR3 is built from 14 residues. The V end lost 1 base, the J end lost 2 bases, and 7 bases lay between the germline ends. Germline-derived CDR1 and CDR2 are SGDLS and YYNGEE. CDR3 sequence reads: CASSVNPAGNTIYF. CDR3 coding DNA: TGTGCCAGCAGCGTAAATCCTGCTGGAAACACCATATATTTT.

The gene calls are TRBV7-2 and TRBJ1-5, with D unclear. CDR3 size: 18 residues. Trimming shortened V by 1 base and J by 0 bases, and 16 bases separated the two germline ends. Germline V gene lookup returns CDR1 SGHTA and CDR2 FQGNSA. This CDR3 is CASSLGPPGSNSNQPQHF. For the CDR3, the DNA is TGTGCCAGCAGCTTAGGACCCCCGGGATCTAATAGCAATCAGCCCCAGCATTTT.

This clone appeared once. This sequence joins TRBV12-3 or TRBV12-4 and TRBJ2-7; 8 positions agree with TRBD1. J gave up 6 bases and V 6 bases, and 7 bases lay outside the gene matches. The length of the CDR3 is 13 residues. The CDR3 sequence is CASRQGQGGEQYF. In DNA, the CDR3 is TGTGCCAGCAGACAAGGACAGGGCGGCGAGCAGTACTTC.